A single T cell receptor (beta chain) is shown here with its context. This clone's antigen is unknown. Per-base quality was not reported, and no clone a single base away is much larger than it. The sample comes from a study of T cell responses to AZD1222 COVID-19 vaccine (TCRdb year 2021). About the full investigation: A total of 233 trial participants underwent TCR sequencing, of whom under 220 had received two doses of AZD1222 and some 25 had received two doses of the MenACWY control vaccine. Trial participants were enrolled by age into 18-55, 56-69 and 70-plus year subgroups, with about 150, 27 and 61 TCR-sequenced participants respectively. The investigation overall reported the following: In the small 56-69-year group, the increase in depth fell short of significance, most likely because of low power. Participants were mostly white British, with more females than males. The authors suggested clonal diversity may have been underestimated. Because no day 14 peak-response samples were available, repertoires were characterized only after the peak T cell response. The whole spike protein was spanned by vaccine-associated CD4 TCRs, and dominant responses were seen in regions 160-218 and 743-854. Epitopes outside the regions mutated in the B.1.351 and B.1.1.7 variants were reportedly recognized by nearly half of the unique spike-specific TCRs. Conclusions about previously exposed vaccinees were limited because only five to seven AZD1222 recipients were SARS-CoV-2 seropositive at baseline. After two AZD1222 doses, both the breadth and the depth of spike-specific TCRs were significantly higher than at day 0 and than in MenACWY recipients.

Including the terminal cysteine and phenylalanine, the CDR3 comprises 15 residues. Only CDR3 DNA remains: 45 bases, in frame from the first base. Sequences GTSNPN (CDR1) and SVGIG (CDR2) are obtained from the germline V gene (reference sequence). The V end gives up 3 bases and the J end 7 bases, leaving 8 bases in the junction not matched to a gene. The time point label for this specimen denotes: about 28 days (+/-7) after the second vaccine dose. AZD1222 recipients with second doses at about 4 weeks or about 12 weeks were pooled, because spike-specific TCR depth and breadth did not differ between schedules. Samples from vaccinated people were obtained from the UK trials COV001 and COV002, which included a single-blind randomized controlled phase 2/3 trial of AZD1222 (ChAdOx1 nCoV-19) in healthy adults. For TCRbeta chain sequencing, PBMC samples from trial participants were taken at day 0 and at day 28 after the second dose.

The CDR3 regions of human TCRbeta chains were analyzed by immunosequencing. Concerning the study's data processing: Repertoire TCRs were matched against a reference library of SARS-CoV-2-specific TCRs generated with the MIRA antigen-specificity platform. Breadth was defined as the fraction of unique TCRs that were SARS-CoV-2-associated, and depth was defined as the fraction of total T cells that were SARS-CoV-2-associated. Each spike-specific TCR was assigned to its reactive spike region and to a CD4 or CD8 class using the MIRA data. Log10-transformed breadth and depth values were compared by one-way ANOVA with Sidak's multiple comparisons tests. Entries here come from immuneACCESS through TCRdb and include only in-frame sequences with V and J called. Some clones fail to appear in such tables; in the studies checked, an unresolved V gene covers under half of the shortfall, and the cause of the remainder is unknown. That table gives V, J and clone size, and the DNA gave D and trimming. This sample is represented by over 150,000 clones; almost 90% of them were singletons. The ten largest make up 11% of the sample.

The sequencing here drew on peripheral blood, taken 28 days after the second AZD1222 dose. The rearranged chain carries TRBV30 and TRBJ1-6, and 8 bases in between align with TRBD1. This receptor was obtained from an adult who received the AZD1222 COVID-19 vaccine. The nucleotide sequence is given as TGTGCCTGGAGAGGTGGACAGGGCGGAAATTCACCCCTCCACTTT. Translated, it reads CAWRGGQGGNSPLHF.